A few counts support the clone carrying this T cell receptor beta chain. What it binds is unknown. TCRdb re-analysed the 5' RACE reads in MiXCR, keeping a single row per CDR3 protein. The table lists about 50,000 distinct CDR3 sequences, roughly 28% of them singletons. Study observations and caveats: The larger cohort examined one V-J beta rearrangement, not whole repertoires. Tumor Treg TCRs overlapped most with tumor naive CD4+ cells.

Germline-derived CDR1 and CDR2 are MNHNY and SVGAGI (reference sequence). The CDR3 is made up of 17 amino acids. J gave up 2 bases and V 2 bases, and 10 bases lay outside the gene matches. The source of this sequence is a female donor with breast cancer. Sequenced: naive CD4+ T cells sorted from blood. The sample's subset: naive CD4+ T cells, CD4+CD45RA+CD25-. The chain uses TRBV6-6 and TRBJ2-7; TRBD1 agrees at 9 bases. The CDR3 reads CASSYPGFRDRAYEQYF. Written as DNA, the CDR3 is TGTGCCAGCAGTTACCCAGGCTTCCGGGACAGGGCCTACGAGCAGTACTTC.